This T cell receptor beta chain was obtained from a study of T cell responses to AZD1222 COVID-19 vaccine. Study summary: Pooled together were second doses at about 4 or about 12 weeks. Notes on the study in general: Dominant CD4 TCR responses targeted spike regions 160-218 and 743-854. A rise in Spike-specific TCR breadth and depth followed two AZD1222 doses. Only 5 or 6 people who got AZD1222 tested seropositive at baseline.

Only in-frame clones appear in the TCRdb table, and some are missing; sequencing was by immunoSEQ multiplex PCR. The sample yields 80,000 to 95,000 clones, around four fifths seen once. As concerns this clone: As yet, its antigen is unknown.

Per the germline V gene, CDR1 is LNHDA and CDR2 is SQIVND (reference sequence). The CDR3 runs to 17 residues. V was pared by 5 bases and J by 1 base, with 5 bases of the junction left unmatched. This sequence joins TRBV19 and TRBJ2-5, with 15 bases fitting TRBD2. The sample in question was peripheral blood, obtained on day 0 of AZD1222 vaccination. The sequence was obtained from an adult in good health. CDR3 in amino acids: CASSPRTSGRAQETQYF. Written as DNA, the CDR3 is TGTGCCAGTAGTCCCAGGACTAGCGGGAGGGCCCAAGAGACCCAGTACTTC.